Following are 29 T cell receptor beta chains from one sample sequenced in a study of OX40 agonist ivuxolimab in advanced cancers. Repertoires were generated with immunoSEQ multiplex PCR, while TCRdb's copy carries only in-frame clones and drops some. This sample has 75,000 to 95,000 clones; roughly 90% occur once, and the top ten carry approximately 0.5%. Sequencing was performed on CD4+ or CD8+ T cells sorted from blood, taken in a trial of the OX40 agonist ivuxolimab. The receptors derive from an adult with an advanced solid tumor such as melanoma, head and neck, liver or kidney cancer.

The chain's CDR3 is CASSPNRANTGELFF. The CDR3 region has the DNA TGTGCCAGCAGCCCTAACCGGGCGAACACCGGGGAGCTGTTTTTT. The chain is built from TRBV7-2 and TRBJ2-2; D is unresolved. Per the germline V gene, CDR1 is SGHTA and CDR2 is FQGNSA. There are 15 residues in the CDR3. V lost 5 bases to trimming and J lost 0 bases, with 10 bases between them.

The chain carries TRBV27 and TRBJ2-1, with 7 positions matching TRBD2. The CDR3 contains 14 residues. Germline CDR1 MNHEY, CDR2 SMNVEV (reference sequence). Germline trimming cut 9 bases from V and 0 bases from J; bases unmatched to any gene: 5. In DNA, the CDR3 is TGTGCCAGGTTAGCGGGTAGCTCCTACAATGAGCAGTTCTTC. It specifies CARLAGSSYNEQFF.

The chain joins TRBV7-9 to TRBJ1-1, with TRBD1 identical over 8 bases. The CDR3 length is 14 residues. Germline V gene data show CDR1 as SEHNR and CDR2 as FQNEAQ (reference sequence). V dropped 5 bases and J dropped 10; count of bases not matched to a gene: 12. The CDR3 reads CASSQTGAGYGAFF. DNA of the CDR3: TGTGCCAGCAGCCAGACAGGGGCCGGTTACGGAGCTTTCTTT.

This chain joins TRBV6-1 and TRBJ2-5; TRBD2 agrees at 7 bases. J lost 4 bases, V lost 0 bases, and 8 bases had no gene match. The length of the CDR3 is 16 residues. Looked up from germline, CDR1 is MNHNS and CDR2 is SASEGT. CDR3 DNA sequence: TGTGCCAGCAGTGAAGCCATAAGCGGGACGGGAGAGACCCAGTACTTC. It codes for CASSEAISGTGETQYF.

CDR3 in amino acids: CASSRRQGGTDTQYF. The DNA for the CDR3 is TGTGCCAGCAGCCGTAGACAGGGCGGCACAGATACGCAGTATTTT. V and J are TRBV11-3 and TRBJ2-3; 7 bases are a match to TRBD1. Losses at the gene ends were 5 bases for V and 1 base for J; bases not matched to a gene: 6. The CDR3 spans 15 residues. Germline CDR1 and CDR2: SGHNT and YENEEA.

The CDR3 is CASSLSGTGGNTEAFF. DNA for the CDR3: TGTGCCAGCAGTTTAAGTGGGACGGGGGGTAACACTGAAGCTTTCTTT. The chain couples TRBV27 to TRBJ1-1, with a tentative D call TRBD1 (5 bases). The length of the CDR3 is 16 residues. CDR1 is MNHEY and CDR2 is SMNVEV in the germline V gene (reference sequence). The V and J ends lost 2 bases and 2 bases respectively, with 15 bases between them.

The chain links TRBV11-3 to TRBJ2-5; 9 positions match TRBD2. This CDR3 contains 17 residues. Per germline, CDR1 SGHNT and CDR2 YENEEA. V was clipped by 3 bases and J by 0 bases; unmatched bases: 8. CDR3 sequence: CASSFLLIAGDQETQYF. CDR3 nucleotides: TGTGCCAGCAGCTTCCTCCTGATAGCGGGAGACCAAGAGACCCAGTACTTC.

The chain couples TRBV19 to TRBJ2-1, with TRBD1 identical over 9 bases. In germline, CDR1 is LNHDA, CDR2 SQIVND (reference sequence). The CDR3 covers 12 residues. Unmatched junction bases numbered 7, after V lost 4 bases and J lost 15 bases. CDR3 protein: CASSTRTGDPFF. In nucleotides, the CDR3 is TGTGCCAGTAGTACCCGGACAGGGGATCCGTTCTTC. Complete variable domain (other parts from reference TRBV19 and TRBJ2-1): DGGITQSPKYLFRKEGQNVTLSCEQNLNHDAMYWYRQDPGQGLRLIYYSQIVNDFQKGDIAEGYSVSREKKESFPLTVTSAQKNPTAFYLCASSTRTGDPFFGPGTRLTVL.

V is TRBV10-3 and J is TRBJ2-1; 8 nucleotides match TRBD2. The CDR3 sequence is 13 residues long. Trimming at V came to 7 bases and at J to 8 bases, leaving 7 bases not matched to a gene. Germline CDR1 and CDR2: ENHRY and SYGVKD. The CDR3 is CAINSGIGDEQFF. The CDR3 DNA reads as TGTGCCATCAATAGCGGGATAGGGGATGAGCAGTTCTTC.

This chain joins TRBV29-1 and TRBJ2-3, with TRBD2 matching 8 bases. The germline gives CDR1 SQVTM, CDR2 ANQGSEA. This CDR3 spans 12 amino acids. The junction had 8 bases not matched to a gene; V was cut back by 7 bases and J by 8 bases. The CDR3 loop is CSAGRAGITQYF. The CDR3 nucleotides are TGCAGCGCCGGGAGGGCCGGGATTACGCAGTATTTT.

This chain links TRBV7-3 with TRBJ2-3; 11 bases fit TRBD2. The CDR3 is 14 amino acids. Germline CDR1 SGHTA, CDR2 FQGTGA. Unmatched junction bases numbered 3, after V lost 5 bases and J lost 5 bases. The CDR3 region has the DNA TGTGCCAGCAGCCCCGGACTAGCGGGAGATACGCAGTATTTT. It codes for CASSPGLAGDTQYF. Drawing the rest from reference TRBV7-3 and TRBJ2-3, the complete variable domain is GAGVSQTPSNKVTEKGKYVELRCDPISGHTALYWYRQSLGQGPEFLIYFQGTGAADDSGLPNDRFFAVRPEGSVSTLKIQRTERGDSAVYLCASSPGLAGDTQYFGPGTRLTVL.

The chain carries TRBV19 and TRBJ2-3, with D possibly being TRBD1 (5 bases). Deletions cut 5 bases from V and 6 bases from J, with 12 bases between. The CDR3 totals 13 residues. Germline lookup yields CDR1 LNHDA and CDR2 SQIVND (reference sequence). The CDR3 sequence is CASSVRRGDTQYF. The CDR3 DNA sequence: TGTGCCAGTAGTGTGCGTAGGGGTGATACGCAGTATTTT.

This clone was counted a few times. The chain recombines TRBV27 with TRBJ1-2; D gene uncertain. CDR1 and CDR2 (germline): MNHEY, SMNVEV (reference sequence). The CDR3 spans 13 residues. The V gene lost 3 bases and the J gene lost 7 bases, with 12 bases spanning the gap. CDR3 region: CASSFVGGLGYTF. In nucleotides, the CDR3 is TGTGCCAGCAGTTTCGTGGGAGGGCTTGGCTACACCTTC.

V gene TRBV7-3 combines with J gene TRBJ1-1; unclear D gene. This CDR3 contains 13 residues. The germline V and J ends were trimmed by 4 bases and 5 bases, with 11 bases remaining between them. Germline-derived CDR1 and CDR2 are SGHTA and FQGTGA. The CDR3 DNA reads TGTGCCAGCAGCTCTCACGAGAGAACTGAAGCTTTCTTT. Translation gives CASSSHERTEAFF.

The chain couples TRBV4-2 to TRBJ2-6, with 7 bases matching TRBD2. Per the germline V gene, CDR1 is LGHNA and CDR2 is YNFKEQ. The CDR3 loop spans 20 amino acids. J was trimmed by 0 bases and V by 0 bases; bases with no gene match: 11. CDR3 in DNA: TGTGCCAGCAGCCAAGAAGGCCGCGGGAGCCCTCGCTCTGGGGCCAACGTCCTGACTTTC. It encodes CASSQEGRGSPRSGANVLTF.

The chain has TRBV6-5 and TRBJ1-5; D might be TRBD1 (6 bases). V lost 5 bases, J lost 4 bases, and 12 bases lay in between. The CDR3 runs to 14 residues. CDR1 is MNHEY and CDR2 is SVGAGI in the germline V gene. The CDR3 here is CASSVGGGNQPQHF. The CDR3 nucleotides read TGTGCCAGCAGTGTCGGGGGCGGGAATCAGCCCCAGCATTTT.

The chain employs TRBV10-2 and TRBJ2-3; weak D call: TRBD2 (6 bases). The CDR3 is 16 amino acids. The germline V gene has CDR1 WSHSY and CDR2 SAAADI. The V and J ends lost 6 bases and 4 bases respectively, with 20 bases between them. CDR3 loop: CASSNPGLEGADTQYF. CDR3 DNA: TGCGCCAGCAGCAACCCGGGACTCGAGGGCGCAGATACGCAGTATTTT.

This chain uses TRBV11-3 with TRBJ1-4, with no clear D. The CDR3 extends over 14 amino acids. CDR1 SGHNT and CDR2 YENEEA come from the germline V gene. The ends were cut back, 3 bases at V and 6 bases at J, with 11 bases in the middle. CDR3 sequence (DNA): TGTGCCAGCAGCTTTGGGCAGGTGTATGAAAAACTGTTTTTT. Its protein product is CASSFGQVYEKLFF.

The CDR3 is CATRSKGNTEAFF. In DNA, the CDR3 is TGTGCCACCAGGTCTAAGGGGAACACTGAAGCTTTCTTT. This chain connects TRBV19 to TRBJ1-1; D gene unclear. Trimming took 10 bases from V and 1 from J, leaving 13 bases between them. The CDR3 extends over 13 amino acids. Germline-derived CDR1 and CDR2 are LNHDA and SQIVND (reference sequence).

V and J are TRBV7-9 and TRBJ1-4; TRBD1 matches 7 bases. The CDR3 loop spans 14 amino acids. Trimming took 6 bases from V and 8 from J; bases not matched to a gene: 9. Germline CDR1 SEHNR, CDR2 FQNEAQ (reference sequence). The CDR3: CASRETGTGEKLFF. CDR3 nucleotide sequence: TGTGCCAGCAGGGAGACAGGGACGGGGGAAAAACTGTTTTTT.

Note on this clone: The DNA is omitted, as the CDR3 cannot be located on it reliably, and the CDR3 follows TCRdb's listing. This sequence joins TRBV27 and TRBJ2-7. Termini included, the CDR3 measures 13 amino acids. Germline V gene sequence: CDR1 MNHEY, CDR2 SMNVEV (reference sequence). This chain's CDR3 is CASSFGAGYEQYF.

This clone was recorded only once. This sequence joins TRBV9 and TRBJ2-2, with 8 bases lining up with TRBD1. V trimming: 3 bases; J trimming: 1 base; junction bases outside the gene matches: 2. From germline, CDR1 is SGDLS and CDR2 YYNGEE. This CDR3 contains 15 residues. For the CDR3, the DNA is TGTGCCAGCAGCGCCGGGACAGGGAACACCGGGGAGCTGTTTTTT. This encodes CASSAGTGNTGELFF. The full variable domain, rest sourced from reference TRBV9 and TRBJ2-2, is DSGVTQTPKHLITATGQRVTLRCSPRSGDLSVYWYQQSLDQGLQFLIQYYNGEERAKGNILERFSAQQFPDLHSELNLSSLELGDSALYFCASSAGTGNTGELFFGEGSRLTVL.

V gene TRBV19 combines with J gene TRBJ1-2; unclear D gene. The CDR3 is made up of 15 amino acids. Germline CDR1 reads LNHDA; CDR2 reads SQIVND (reference sequence). Trimming cost V 3 bases and J 0 bases, with 11 bases left between them. CDR3 DNA sequence: TGTGCCAGTAGTATTCTGGCAGGACCTAACTATGGCTACACCTTC. Translated: CASSILAGPNYGYTF.

The chain couples TRBV5-6 to TRBJ2-2, with no clear D. The V gene lost 4 bases and the J gene lost 1 base, with 8 bases spanning the gap. The CDR3 consists of 14 residues. CDR1 is SGHDT and CDR2 is YYEEEE in the germline V gene. Written as DNA, the CDR3 is TGTGCCAGCAGCCCGGACGGGAACACCGGGGAGCTGTTTTTT. Residues: CASSPDGNTGELFF.

The chain carries TRBV11-1 and TRBJ1-5, with D tentatively TRBD1 (5 bases). The CDR3 sequence is 14 residues long. V was pared by 4 bases and J by 4 bases, with 11 bases between. Germline V gives CDR1 SGHAT, CDR2 FQDESV (reference sequence). This chain's CDR3 is CASSSGGGNQPQHF. The CDR3 DNA follows: TGTGCCAGCAGCTCCGGTGGGGGGAATCAGCCCCAGCATTTT.

The J gene is TRBJ2-3, the V gene TRBV6-1; TRBD2 agrees at 10 bases. V lost 1 base, J lost 4 bases, and 8 bases stayed unmatched. Looked up from germline, CDR1 is MNHNS and CDR2 is SASEGT. The CDR3 consists of 17 residues. This chain's CDR3 is CASSEGWGLAGADTQYF. DNA of the CDR3: TGTGCCAGCAGTGAAGGGTGGGGGCTAGCGGGAGCAGATACGCAGTATTTT.

The V gene is TRBV7-3, the J gene TRBJ2-2; no definite D call. Deletions cut 6 bases from V and 3 bases from J, with 14 bases between. The CDR3 runs to 15 residues. Germline lookup yields CDR1 SGHTA and CDR2 FQGTGA. The CDR3, as DNA: TGTGCCAGCAGTCCCCCCGGACCCTACACCGGGGAGCTGTTTTTT. This encodes CASSPPGPYTGELFF.

The chain employs TRBV7-3 and TRBJ2-6; D is tentatively TRBD1 or TRBD2 (6 bases each). The CDR3 extends over 17 amino acids. Between the trimmed V and J ends, which lost 1 base and 1 base, there was a span of 11 bases. Germline CDR1 reads SGHTA; CDR2 reads FQGTGA. CDR3 sequence: CASSLNGGASGANVLTF. CDR3 sequence (DNA): TGTGCCAGCAGCTTAAACGGGGGCGCTTCTGGGGCCAACGTCCTGACTTTC.

The rearrangement uses TRBV6-4 and TRBJ1-2, with a possible D match to TRBD1 (6 bases). Trimming stripped 2 bases from V and 6 bases from J, with 19 bases between. Germline V CDR1 and CDR2: MRHNA, SNTAGT. This CDR3 has 16 amino acids. CDR3 in DNA: TGTGCCAGCAGTGACCTCCCCGGCAGGGGTAAGAATGGCTACACCTTC. It yields the protein CASSDLPGRGKNGYTF.